A single sample gave rise to the 28 T cell receptor beta chains below, sequenced in a study of T cell responses to AZD1222 COVID-19 vaccine. Some clones are missing from TCRdb's copy, which holds only in-frame ones; the method was immunoSEQ multiplex PCR. Of some 110,000 clones listed, 93% were seen once; the top ten hold about 5%. Sequenced material: peripheral blood, taken on day 0 of AZD1222 vaccination. The receptors were gathered from an adult in good health.

The J gene is TRBJ2-1, the V gene TRBV2, with D tentatively TRBD1 or TRBD2 (5 bases each). CDR3 length: 16 residues. V was cut by 6 bases and J by 6 bases, with 21 bases left in between. Germline CDR1 reads SNHLY; CDR2 reads FYNNEI. The CDR3 bases are TGTGCCAGCAGGATGTTATGGGACCCGAAGGTCAATGAGCAGTTCTTC. The encoded protein is CASRMLWDPKVNEQFF. Using reference TRBV2 and TRBJ2-1 for the parts outside the CDR3, the full variable domain is EPEVTQTPSHQVTQMGQEVILRCVPISNHLYFYWYRQILGQKVEFLVSFYNNEISEKSEIFDDQFSVERPDGSNFTLKIRSTKLEDSAMYFCASRMLWDPKVNEQFFGPGTRLTVL.

V usage is TRBV28 and J usage is TRBJ1-6; D remains unclear. This CDR3 has 14 residues. The V gene's germline CDR1 is MDHEN and CDR2 SYDVKM. V lost 3 bases to trimming and J lost 12 bases, with 15 bases between them. The chain's CDR3 is CASSFGLGIVPLHF. CDR3 in DNA: TGTGCCAGCAGTTTTGGACTCGGGATTGTACCCCTCCACTTT.

The V and J genes are TRBV7-9 and TRBJ1-2; 9 nucleotides line up with TRBD1. The CDR3 length is 12 residues. Germline V gene sequence: CDR1 SEHNR, CDR2 FQNEAQ (reference sequence). Trimming took 11 bases from V and 7 from J; bases not matched to a gene: 8. CDR3 sequence reads: CAGGDRESGYTF. CDR3 coding DNA: TGTGCCGGCGGGGACAGGGAATCTGGCTACACCTTC.

The rearrangement uses TRBV28 and TRBJ2-1; D possibly corresponds to TRBD2 (5 bases). Germline loops: CDR1 MDHEN, CDR2 SYDVKM. V was pared by 6 bases and J by 5 bases, with 11 bases between. There are 13 residues in the CDR3. CDR3 in DNA: TGTGCCAGCAGATGGAGCGGAGACAATGAGCAGTTCTTC. Translating gives CASRWSGDNEQFF.

This clone occurred once. The rearrangement joins TRBV5-1 to TRBJ1-4; 8 positions match TRBD1. V trimming: 4 bases; J trimming: 7 bases; junction bases outside the gene matches: 9. There are 15 residues in the CDR3. Germline lookup yields CDR1 SGHRS and CDR2 YFSETQ. The CDR3 sequence: CASSVGQGSGEKLFF. In DNA, the CDR3 is TGCGCCAGCAGCGTTGGACAGGGTTCAGGTGAAAAACTGTTTTTT. The full variable domain, rest sourced from reference TRBV5-1 and TRBJ1-4, is KAGVTQTPRYLIKTRGQQVTLSCSPISGHRSVSWYQQTPGQGLQFLFEYFSETQRNKGNFPGRFSGRQFSNSRSEMNVSTLELGDSALYLCASSVGQGSGEKLFFGSGTQLSVL.

The chain couples TRBV7-9 to TRBJ2-3, with D perhaps being TRBD1 or TRBD2 (6 bases each). The CDR3 has 15 amino acids. V was pared by 1 base and J by 3 bases, with 11 bases between. CDR1 is SEHNR, CDR2 FQNEAQ, per germline (reference sequence). In DNA, the CDR3 is TGTGCCAGCAGCTTAGTCGGGGGCGCGACAGATACGCAGTATTTT. Protein product: CASSLVGGATDTQYF.

The genes are TRBV4-2 and TRBJ2-5; 7 bases are shared with TRBD1. V lost 1 base, J lost 0 bases, and 2 bases stayed unmatched. The CDR3 spans 15 residues. The germline V gene has CDR1 LGHNA and CDR2 YNFKEQ. CDR3 protein: CASSQARGNQETQYF. Here the CDR3 DNA reads TGTGCCAGCAGCCAAGCCAGGGGGAACCAAGAGACCCAGTACTTC.

J is TRBJ1-2 and V is TRBV19, with D unresolved. V was trimmed by 3 bases and J by 4 bases, leaving 9 bases between them. Germline V gene data show CDR1 as LNHDA and CDR2 as SQIVND (reference sequence). The CDR3 extends over 13 amino acids. For the CDR3, the DNA is TGTGCCAGTAGTATCGAGGGATTCTATGGCTACACCTTC. Translation: CASSIEGFYGYTF.

The gene calls are TRBV28 and TRBJ1-4; D remains unclear. The CDR3 contains 15 residues. CDR1 MDHEN and CDR2 SYDVKM come from the germline V gene. V lost 6 bases, J lost 5 bases, and 16 bases lay in between. The CDR3 bases are TGTGCCAGCAGCCCTTTCCAGACGCTCAATGAAAAACTGTTTTTT. Protein sequence: CASSPFQTLNEKLFF.

The genes are TRBV11-1 and TRBJ1-2; no definite D call. This CDR3 contains 13 residues. V lost 7 bases to trimming and J lost 5 bases, with 14 bases between them. Per germline, CDR1 SGHAT and CDR2 FQDESV (reference sequence). CDR3 region: CASTQALPYGYTF. The DNA of the CDR3 is TGTGCCAGCACTCAGGCCCTCCCTTATGGCTACACCTTC.

The chain carries TRBV6-5 and TRBJ2-7, with D tentatively TRBD1 (6 bases). The CDR3 spans 14 residues. Germline CDR1 is MNHEY and CDR2 is SVGAGI. Trimming took off 4 bases at V and 0 bases at J, with 10 bases between the two ends. CDR3 sequence: CASSSRDTSYEQYF. The CDR3 nucleotides read TGTGCCAGCAGTTCCCGGGACACCTCCTACGAGCAGTACTTC.

The chain's CDR3 is CASSPPANYGYTF. Here the CDR3 DNA reads TGTGCCAGCTCACCCCCGGCTAACTATGGCTACACCTTC. This chain joins TRBV18 and TRBJ1-2; no firm D call. V dropped 3 bases and J dropped 0 bases, with 5 bases sitting between them. The CDR3 spans 13 residues. Per germline, CDR1 KGHSH and CDR2 LQKENI.

This clone was recorded once. The V call is TRBV7-9, the J call TRBJ2-6, with TRBD2 as a possible D gene (6 bases). Germline CDR1 and CDR2: SEHNR and FQNEAQ (reference sequence). The length of the CDR3 is 16 residues. V lost 5 bases, J lost 4 bases, and 15 bases lay in between. In DNA, the CDR3 is TGTGCCAGCAGCCCAAAGGAGGGCTGGGGGGCCAACGTCCTGACTTTC. Translating gives CASSPKEGWGANVLTF.

The rearrangement joins TRBV5-8 to TRBJ1-5; D is unclear. V shed 0 bases and J shed 5 bases, with 12 bases lying between them. This CDR3 has 15 residues. The germline V gene encodes CDR1 SGHTS and CDR2 YDEGEE. The CDR3 sequence: CASSLGIQSDQPQHF. For the CDR3, the DNA is TGTGCCAGCAGCTTGGGTATACAGTCGGATCAGCCCCAGCATTTT.

The chain employs TRBV6-5 and TRBJ1-1; tentatively, D is TRBD1 (6 bases). The CDR3 is made up of 13 amino acids. V lost 6 bases to trimming and J lost 7 bases, with 15 bases between them. Per the germline V gene, CDR1 is MNHEY and CDR2 is SVGAGI. CDR3 sequence (DNA): TGTGCCAGCAGCCCACAGGGAAGGGGTGAAGCTTTCTTT. Protein product: CASSPQGRGEAFF.

J is TRBJ1-2 and V is TRBV6-5; no definite D call. The CDR3 runs to 13 residues. Trimming took 6 bases from V and 2 from J, leaving 10 bases between them. From germline, CDR1 is MNHEY and CDR2 SVGAGI. Here the CDR3 DNA reads TGTGCCAGCAGCAATGGACGGAACTATGGCTACACCTTC. This gives the protein CASSNGRNYGYTF.

The chain combines TRBV4-3 with TRBJ2-2; D is undetermined. The germline gives CDR1 LGHNA, CDR2 YSLEER. The germline V and J ends were trimmed by 1 base and 0 bases, with 12 bases remaining between them. The CDR3 runs to 17 residues. This CDR3 reads CASSQGVTFANTGELFF. The CDR3 DNA reads TGCGCCAGCAGCCAAGGGGTCACGTTCGCGAACACCGGGGAGCTGTTTTTT.

The chain has TRBV2 and TRBJ1-5; the D gene is possibly TRBD1 (5 bases). With 3 bases removed from V and 0 bases from J, the gap between germline ends came to 6 bases. The CDR3 loop spans 14 amino acids. The germline CDR1 and CDR2 sequences are SNHLY and FYNNEI. The CDR3 protein is CASSDQGSNQPQHF. The DNA of the CDR3 is TGTGCCAGCAGTGACCAGGGTAGCAATCAGCCCCAGCATTTT.

This clone was observed once. The chain carries TRBV18 and TRBJ1-3; the D gene is possibly TRBD1 (5 bases). Trimming removed 1 base from V and 3 bases from J, with 10 bases in between. The CDR3 loop spans 15 amino acids. Looked up from germline, CDR1 is KGHSH and CDR2 is LQKENI. The CDR3 DNA is TGTGCCAGCTCACCACGCGGGACTGTTGGAAACACCATATATTTT. It codes for CASSPRGTVGNTIYF. The full variable domain, in which reference TRBV18 and TRBJ1-3 provide the parts outside the CDR3, is NAGVMQNPRHLVRRRGQEARLRCSPMKGHSHVYWYRQLPEEGLKFMVYLQKENIIDESGMPKERFSAEFPKEGPSILRIQQVVRGDSAAYFCASSPRGTVGNTIYFGEGSWLTVV.

Comments on this clone: In the same sample, other DNA sequences code for this CDR3. This chain connects TRBV5-4 to TRBJ2-3; D remains unclear. The CDR3 covers 13 residues. Germline V gene sequence: CDR1 SGHNT, CDR2 YYREEE (reference sequence). With 1 base removed from V and 0 bases from J, the gap between germline ends came to 3 bases. The CDR3 sequence is CASSLTSTDTQYF. In DNA, the CDR3 is TGTGCCAGCAGCTTGACCAGCACAGATACGCAGTATTTT.

This chain uses TRBV18 with TRBJ2-1, with 8 bases that match TRBD1. CDR1 is KGHSH, CDR2 LQKENI, per germline. The CDR3 runs 13 residues. J lost 10 bases, V lost 6 bases, and 8 bases had no gene match. CDR3 in amino acids: CASSPQGAKEQFF. The CDR3 region has the DNA TGTGCCAGCTCCCCTCAGGGGGCGAAGGAGCAGTTCTTC.

The chain links TRBV4-3 to TRBJ2-5; weak D call: TRBD2 (6 bases). The CDR3 runs to 16 residues. Trimming removed 1 base at V and 2 bases at J, with 14 bases between. CDR1 is LGHNA and CDR2 is YSLEER in the germline V gene. The CDR3 protein is CASSQAAGALQETQYF. The CDR3 DNA sequence: TGCGCCAGCAGCCAAGCAGCGGGCGCATTACAAGAGACCCAGTACTTC.

V is TRBV10-3 and J is TRBJ1-2; 8 nucleotides agree with TRBD1. CDR3 length: 16 amino acids. With V trimmed by 4 bases and J by 5 bases, 12 bases remained unmatched. Germline V gives CDR1 ENHRY, CDR2 SYGVKD. The CDR3 spells CAISAPGQGEPYGYTF. The CDR3 DNA sequence: TGTGCCATCAGTGCCCCCGGACAGGGAGAACCTTATGGCTACACCTTC.

The chain links TRBV29-1 to TRBJ2-7; 11 bases are a match to TRBD1. The V and J ends lost 0 bases and 6 bases, in that order; junction bases with no gene match: 1. Germline lookup yields CDR1 SQVTM and CDR2 ANQGSEA. This CDR3 spans 13 amino acids. The DNA of the CDR3 is TGCAGCGTTGAAGAAGGGACAGGGGGCGAGCAGTACTTC. This gives the protein CSVEEGTGGEQYF.

The chain joins TRBV4-2 to TRBJ1-2; D uncertain. Trimming stripped 1 base from V and 2 bases from J, with 8 bases between. The CDR3 covers 14 residues. Germline values: CDR1 LGHNA, CDR2 YNFKEQ. The CDR3 DNA reads TGTGCCAGCAGCCAAGGGACCGCGAACTATGGCTACACCTTC. It specifies CASSQGTANYGYTF.

The chain has TRBV6-1 and TRBJ2-4; TRBD2 aligns across 10 bases. CDR3 size: 16 residues. V trimming: 6 bases; J trimming: 0 bases; junction bases outside the gene matches: 5. Per the germline V gene, CDR1 is MNHNS and CDR2 is SASEGT. The chain's CDR3 is CASRESSGRAKNIQYF. Written as DNA, the CDR3 is TGTGCCAGCAGGGAATCTAGCGGGAGAGCCAAAAACATTCAGTACTTC.

This clone has just one count. The chain couples TRBV5-1 to TRBJ2-3, with 12 bases matching TRBD2. Unmatched junction bases numbered 2, after V lost 4 bases and J lost 5 bases. Germline V gives CDR1 SGHRS, CDR2 YFSETQ. CDR3 length: 14 amino acids. CDR3 sequence: CASSPTSGRDTQYF. The CDR3 DNA reads TGCGCCAGCAGCCCGACTAGCGGGAGAGATACGCAGTATTTT.

The chain combines TRBV12-5 with TRBJ2-1, with 12 bases lining up with TRBD2. Germline V gene data show CDR1 as LGHNT and CDR2 as FRNRAP. The CDR3 consists of 17 residues. V lost 0 bases to trimming and J lost 6 bases; unmatched junction nucleotides: 6. The chain's CDR3 is CASGLVLGTSGFNEQFF. In DNA, the CDR3 is TGTGCTAGTGGTTTGGTATTAGGGACTAGCGGGTTCAATGAGCAGTTCTTC. Using reference TRBV12-5 and TRBJ2-1 for the parts outside the CDR3, the full variable domain is DARVTQTPRHKVTEMGQEVTMRCQPILGHNTVFWYRQTMMQGLELLAYFRNRAPLDDSGMPKDRFSAEMPDATLATLKIQPSEPRDSAVYFCASGLVLGTSGFNEQFFGPGTRLTVL.